This T cell receptor (beta chain) was recorded in a study of beta chain features in type 1 diabetes. Findings and limits, study-wide: In all four CD4+ subsets, TCRB CDR3 length was significantly, moderately reduced in type 1 diabetes. Within the patient group, naive, central memory and Treg TCRB repertoires appeared more similar to each other than within healthy donors.

The whole isolated RNA underwent reverse transcription, so sequencing captured expressed TCRB transcripts. Data came from immunoSEQ multiplex PCR; TCRdb stores just in-frame clones and leaves some out. The table shows 600,000 to 750,000 clones, with under 15% occurring only once. V was trimmed by 0 bases and J by 3 bases, leaving 6 bases between them. The germline CDR1 and CDR2 sequences are SGHRS and YFSETQ. The CDR3 sequence is 13 residues long. This clone has only a few counts. The antigen remains unidentified. Sequencing was performed on naive CD4+ T cells from blood. J is TRBJ2-5 and V is TRBV5-1; D remains unclear. This receptor was identified in a man aged 30 to 45 with type 1 diabetes. The CDR3 loop reads CASSLGSEETQYF. The CDR3 nucleotides are TGCGCCAGCAGCTTGGGGAGCGAAGAGACCCAGTACTTC.